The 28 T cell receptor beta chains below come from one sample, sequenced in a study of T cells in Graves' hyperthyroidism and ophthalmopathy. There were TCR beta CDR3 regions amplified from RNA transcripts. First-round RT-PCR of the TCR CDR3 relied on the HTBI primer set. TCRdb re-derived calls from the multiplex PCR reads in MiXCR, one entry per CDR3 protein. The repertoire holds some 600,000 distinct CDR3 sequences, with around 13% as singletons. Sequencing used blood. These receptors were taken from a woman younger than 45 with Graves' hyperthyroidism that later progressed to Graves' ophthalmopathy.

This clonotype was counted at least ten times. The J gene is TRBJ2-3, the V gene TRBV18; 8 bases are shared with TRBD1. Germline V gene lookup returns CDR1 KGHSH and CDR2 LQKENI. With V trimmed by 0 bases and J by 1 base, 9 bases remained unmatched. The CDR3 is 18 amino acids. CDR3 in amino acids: CASSPPVGQGRGTDTQYF. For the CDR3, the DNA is TGTGCCAGCTCACCACCAGTCGGACAGGGAAGGGGCACAGATACGCAGTATTTT.

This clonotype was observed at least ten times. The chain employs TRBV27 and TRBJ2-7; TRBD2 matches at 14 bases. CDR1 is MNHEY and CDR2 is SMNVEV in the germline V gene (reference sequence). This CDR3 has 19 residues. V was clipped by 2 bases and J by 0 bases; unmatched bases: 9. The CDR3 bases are TGTGCCAGCAGTTTAGGCCCGACTAGCGGGAGGGAAAGCTCCTACGAGCAGTACTTC. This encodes CASSLGPTSGRESSYEQYF.

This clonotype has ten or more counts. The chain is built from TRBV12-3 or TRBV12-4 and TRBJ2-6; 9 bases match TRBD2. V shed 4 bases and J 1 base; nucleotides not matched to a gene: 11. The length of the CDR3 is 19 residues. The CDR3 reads CASSSAGGRVSSGANVLTF. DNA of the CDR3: TGTGCCAGCAGTTCCGCCGGCGGGAGGGTTAGTTCTGGGGCCAACGTCCTGACTTTC.

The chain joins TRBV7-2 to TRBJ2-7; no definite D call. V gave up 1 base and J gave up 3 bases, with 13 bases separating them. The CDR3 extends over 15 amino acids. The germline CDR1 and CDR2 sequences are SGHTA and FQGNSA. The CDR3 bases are TGTGCCAGCAGCTTAGATAAGAGCCAGTTCTACGAGCAGTACTTC. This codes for CASSLDKSQFYEQYF.

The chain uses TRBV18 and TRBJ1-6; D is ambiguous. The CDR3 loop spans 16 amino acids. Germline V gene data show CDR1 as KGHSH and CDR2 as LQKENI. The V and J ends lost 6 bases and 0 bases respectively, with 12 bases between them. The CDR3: CASSPNESSYNSPLHF. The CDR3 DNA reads TGTGCCAGCTCTCCCAACGAAAGCTCCTATAATTCACCCCTCCACTTT. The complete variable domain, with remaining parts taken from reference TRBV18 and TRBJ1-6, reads NAGVMQNPRHLVRRRGQEARLRCSPMKGHSHVYWYRQLPEEGLKFMVYLQKENIIDESGMPKERFSAEFPKEGPSILRIQQVVRGDSAAYFCASSPNESSYNSPLHFGNGTRLTVT.

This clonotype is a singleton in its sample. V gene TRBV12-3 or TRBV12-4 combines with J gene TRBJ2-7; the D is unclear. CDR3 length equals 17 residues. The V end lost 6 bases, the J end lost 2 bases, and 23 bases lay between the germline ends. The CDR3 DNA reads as TGTGCCAGCAGCCTCGTCGGCGACATTCGTTTACCCTACGAGCAGTACTTC. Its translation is CASSLVGDIRLPYEQYF.

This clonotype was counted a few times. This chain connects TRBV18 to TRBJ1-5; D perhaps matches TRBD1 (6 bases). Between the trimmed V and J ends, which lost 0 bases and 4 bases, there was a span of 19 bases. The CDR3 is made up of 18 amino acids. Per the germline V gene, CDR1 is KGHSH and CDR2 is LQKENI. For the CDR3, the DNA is TGTGCCAGCTCACCACCGATCGGGGGGCGAGTTACGAATCAGCCCCAGCATTTT. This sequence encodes CASSPPIGGRVTNQPQHF.

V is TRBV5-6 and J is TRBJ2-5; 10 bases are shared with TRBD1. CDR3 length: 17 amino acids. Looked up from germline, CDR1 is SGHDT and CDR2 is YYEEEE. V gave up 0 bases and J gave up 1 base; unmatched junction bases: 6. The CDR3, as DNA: TGTGCCAGCAGCTTGGCCGGGACAGGGGCTATCCAAGAGACCCAGTACTTC. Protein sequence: CASSLAGTGAIQETQYF.

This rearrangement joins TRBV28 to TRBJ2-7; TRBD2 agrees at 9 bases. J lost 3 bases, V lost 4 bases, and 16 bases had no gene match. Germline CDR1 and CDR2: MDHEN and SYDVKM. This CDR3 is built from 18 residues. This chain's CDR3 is CASSSPGDLAGSGYEQYF. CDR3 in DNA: TGTGCCAGCAGTTCCCCTGGGGATCTAGCGGGAAGCGGCTACGAGCAGTACTTC. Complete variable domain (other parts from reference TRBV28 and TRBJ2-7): DVKVTQSSRYLVKRTGEKVFLECVQDMDHENMFWYRQDPGLGLRLIYFSYDVKMKEKGDIPEGYSVSREKKERFSLILESASTNQTSMYLCASSSPGDLAGSGYEQYFGPGTRLTVT.

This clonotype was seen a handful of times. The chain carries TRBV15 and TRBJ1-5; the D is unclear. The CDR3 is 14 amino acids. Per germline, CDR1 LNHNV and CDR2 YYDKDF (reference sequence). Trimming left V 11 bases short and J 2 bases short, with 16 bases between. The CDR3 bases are TGTGCCGTCCGGGCGTGGGGTGGCAATCAGCCCCAGCATTTT. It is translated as CAVRAWGGNQPQHF.

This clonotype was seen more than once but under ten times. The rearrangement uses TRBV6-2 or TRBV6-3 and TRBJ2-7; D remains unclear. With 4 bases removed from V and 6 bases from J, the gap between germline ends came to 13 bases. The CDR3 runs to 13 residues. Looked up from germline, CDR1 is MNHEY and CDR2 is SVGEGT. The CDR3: CASSFDPWGEQYF. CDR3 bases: TGTGCCAGCAGTTTCGACCCCTGGGGCGAGCAGTACTTC.

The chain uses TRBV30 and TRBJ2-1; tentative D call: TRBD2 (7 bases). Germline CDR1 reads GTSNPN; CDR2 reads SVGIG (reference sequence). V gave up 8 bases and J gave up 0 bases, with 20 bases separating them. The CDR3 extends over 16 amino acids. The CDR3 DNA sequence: TGTGCCCGGGAGGAGGGCACAGGGAGCTCCTACAATGAGCAGTTCTTC. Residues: CAREEGTGSSYNEQFF.

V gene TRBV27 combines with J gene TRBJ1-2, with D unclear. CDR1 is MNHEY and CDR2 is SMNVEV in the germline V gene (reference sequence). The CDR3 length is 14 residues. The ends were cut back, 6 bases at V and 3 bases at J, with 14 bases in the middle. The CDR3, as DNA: TGTGCCAGCAGCTCTTCGACAAGCTACTATGGCTACACCTTC. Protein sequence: CASSSSTSYYGYTF.

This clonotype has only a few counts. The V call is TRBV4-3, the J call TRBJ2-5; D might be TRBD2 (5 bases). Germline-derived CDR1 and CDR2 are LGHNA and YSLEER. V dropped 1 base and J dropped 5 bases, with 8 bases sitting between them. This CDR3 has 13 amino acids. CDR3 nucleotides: TGCGCCAGCAGCCAAGCGGACTGGGAGACCCAGTACTTC. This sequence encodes CASSQADWETQYF.

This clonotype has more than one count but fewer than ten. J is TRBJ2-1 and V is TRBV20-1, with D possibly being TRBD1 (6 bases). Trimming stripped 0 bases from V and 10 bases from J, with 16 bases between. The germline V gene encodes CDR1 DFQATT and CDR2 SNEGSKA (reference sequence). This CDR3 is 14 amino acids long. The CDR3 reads CSARDPRTVSEQFF. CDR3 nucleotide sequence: TGCAGTGCTAGAGATCCCCGGACAGTCTCGGAGCAGTTCTTC.

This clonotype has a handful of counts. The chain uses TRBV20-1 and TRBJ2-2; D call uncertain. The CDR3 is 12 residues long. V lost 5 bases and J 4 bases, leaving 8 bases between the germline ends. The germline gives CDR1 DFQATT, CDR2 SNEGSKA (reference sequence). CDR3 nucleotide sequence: TGCAGTGCTCTACTCAGCACCGGGGAGCTGTTTTTT. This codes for CSALLSTGELFF.

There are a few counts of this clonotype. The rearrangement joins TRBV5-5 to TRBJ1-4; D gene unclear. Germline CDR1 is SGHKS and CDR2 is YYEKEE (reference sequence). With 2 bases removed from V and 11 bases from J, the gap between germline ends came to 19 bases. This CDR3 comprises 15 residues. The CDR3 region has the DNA TGTGCCAGCAGCTTCAACGACTTTGGAAATGGCAAACTGTTTTTT. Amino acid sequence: CASSFNDFGNGKLFF.

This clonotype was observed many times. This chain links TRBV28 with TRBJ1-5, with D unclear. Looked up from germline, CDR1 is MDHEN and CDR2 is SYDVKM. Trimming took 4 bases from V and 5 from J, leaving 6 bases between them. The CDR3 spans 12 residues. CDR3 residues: CASSSIDQPQHF. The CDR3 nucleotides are TGTGCCAGCAGTTCCATAGATCAGCCCCAGCATTTT.

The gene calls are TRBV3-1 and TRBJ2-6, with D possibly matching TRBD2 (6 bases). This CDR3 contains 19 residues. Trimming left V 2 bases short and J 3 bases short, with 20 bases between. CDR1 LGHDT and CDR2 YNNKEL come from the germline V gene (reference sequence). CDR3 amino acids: CASSQYFGTGDGGANVLTF. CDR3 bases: TGTGCCAGCAGCCAATACTTTGGAACGGGAGACGGTGGGGCCAACGTCCTGACTTTC.

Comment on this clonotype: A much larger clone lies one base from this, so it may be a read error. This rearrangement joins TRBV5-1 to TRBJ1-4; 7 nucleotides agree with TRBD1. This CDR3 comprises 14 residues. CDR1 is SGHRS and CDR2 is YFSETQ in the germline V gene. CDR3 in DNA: TGCGCCAGCAGCAACGGGACAGCTAATGAAAAACTGTATTTT. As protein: CASSNGTANEKLYF.

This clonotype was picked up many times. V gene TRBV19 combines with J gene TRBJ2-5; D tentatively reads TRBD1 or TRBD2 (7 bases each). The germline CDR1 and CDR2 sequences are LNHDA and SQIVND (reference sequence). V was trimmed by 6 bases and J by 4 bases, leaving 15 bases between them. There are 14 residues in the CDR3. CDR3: CASRAGGVGETQYF. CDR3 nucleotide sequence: TGTGCCAGTAGGGCAGGGGGGGTGGGAGAGACCCAGTACTTC. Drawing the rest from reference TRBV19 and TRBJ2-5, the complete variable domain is DGGITQSPKYLFRKEGQNVTLSCEQNLNHDAMYWYRQDPGQGLRLIYYSQIVNDFQKGDIAEGYSVSREKKESFPLTVTSAQKNPTAFYLCASRAGGVGETQYFGPGTRLLVL.

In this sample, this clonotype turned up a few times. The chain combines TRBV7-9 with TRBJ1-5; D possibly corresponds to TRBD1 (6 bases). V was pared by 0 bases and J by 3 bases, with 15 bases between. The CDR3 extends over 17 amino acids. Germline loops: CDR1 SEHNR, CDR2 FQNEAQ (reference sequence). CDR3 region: CASSLAGRRGLNQPQHF. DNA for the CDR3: TGTGCCAGCAGCTTAGCCGGACGACGGGGGCTCAATCAGCCCCAGCATTTT.

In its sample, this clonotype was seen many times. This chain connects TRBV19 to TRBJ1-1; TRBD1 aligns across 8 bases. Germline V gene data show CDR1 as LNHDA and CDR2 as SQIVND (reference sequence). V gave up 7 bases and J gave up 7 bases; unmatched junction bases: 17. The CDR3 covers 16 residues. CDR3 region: CASTPPGTGYVLEAFF. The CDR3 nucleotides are TGTGCCAGTACTCCGCCCGGGACAGGCTACGTTCTTGAAGCTTTCTTT.

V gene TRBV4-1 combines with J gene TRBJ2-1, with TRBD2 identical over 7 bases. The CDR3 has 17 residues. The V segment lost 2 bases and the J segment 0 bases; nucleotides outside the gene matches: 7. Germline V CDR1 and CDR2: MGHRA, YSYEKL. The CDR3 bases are TGCGCCAGCAGCCAATTGAGACGGGGGGACTCCTACAATGAGCAGTTCTTC. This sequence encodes CASSQLRRGDSYNEQFF.

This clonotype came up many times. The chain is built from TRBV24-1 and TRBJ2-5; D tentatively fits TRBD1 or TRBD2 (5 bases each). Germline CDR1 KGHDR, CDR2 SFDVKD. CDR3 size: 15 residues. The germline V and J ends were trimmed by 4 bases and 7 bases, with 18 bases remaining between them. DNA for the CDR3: TGTGCCACCAGTGACCGGGGACCGGCCGGGTGGACCCAGTACTTC. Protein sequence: CATSDRGPAGWTQYF.

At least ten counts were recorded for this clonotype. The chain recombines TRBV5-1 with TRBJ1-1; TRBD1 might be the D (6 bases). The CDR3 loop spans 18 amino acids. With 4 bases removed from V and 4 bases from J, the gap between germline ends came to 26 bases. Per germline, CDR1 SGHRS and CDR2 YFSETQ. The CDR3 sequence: CASSVMLGTIIGGTEAFF. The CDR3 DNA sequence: TGCGCCAGCAGCGTAATGCTCGGGACAATAATAGGGGGCACTGAAGCTTTCTTT.

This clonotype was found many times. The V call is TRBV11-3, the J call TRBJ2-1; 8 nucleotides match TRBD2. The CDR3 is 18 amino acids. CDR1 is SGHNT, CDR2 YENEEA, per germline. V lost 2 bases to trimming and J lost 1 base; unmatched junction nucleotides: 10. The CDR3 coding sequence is TGTGCCAGCAGCTTAATAAGAGGGCGGGAGGATTCCTACAATGAGCAGTTCTTC. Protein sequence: CASSLIRGREDSYNEQFF.

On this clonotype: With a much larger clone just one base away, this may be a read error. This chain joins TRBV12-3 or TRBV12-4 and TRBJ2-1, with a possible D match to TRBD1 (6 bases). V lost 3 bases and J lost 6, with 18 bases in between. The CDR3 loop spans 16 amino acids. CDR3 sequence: CASSFYQGRVINEQFF. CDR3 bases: TGTGCCAGCAGTTTTTATCAGGGGCGAGTTATCAATGAGCAGTTCTTC.